This is a list of T cell receptor beta chains from one sample in a study of T cell changes during pregnancy in multiple sclerosis. Repertoires were generated with immunoSEQ multiplex PCR, while TCRdb's copy carries only in-frame clones and drops some. The sample lists 49,000 or so clones; around 92% were seen once. Sample: peripheral blood, taken in the third trimester of pregnancy. The receptors here all came from a female donor with multiple sclerosis, enrolled in a pregnancy study. CDR3s include the opening cysteine and the closing phenylalanine or tryptophan. The order of the fields is D gene, J gene, V gene, clone size, CDR3 protein, CDR3 DNA. The D gene is left open where the match is weak. Clone sizes are given selectively: once, few, many, or a class where the clone is expanded.

>.|TRBJ1-5|TRBV28|.
CATCNGEQHNQPQHF
TGTGCCACCTGCAACGGGGAACAGCACAATCAGCCCCAGCATTTT
>TRBD2|TRBJ2-7|TRBV7-2|.
CASSRLAGYYEQYF
TGTGCCAGCAGCAGACTAGCGGGATACTACGAGCAGTACTTC
>TRBD1|TRBJ2-1|TRBV15|.
CATSRTGTLYNEQFF
TGTGCCACCAGCCGGACAGGGACCCTTTACAATGAGCAGTTCTTC
>.|TRBJ1-1|TRBV2|.
CASSVQGMNTEAFF
TGTGCCAGCTCAGTTCAGGGGATGAACACTGAAGCTTTCTTT
>TRBD2|TRBJ2-1|TRBV5-1|.
CASSLVASGTFWNEQFF
TGCGCCAGCAGCTTGGTGGCTAGCGGGACCTTCTGGAATGAGCAGTTCTTC
>.|TRBJ2-3|TRBV29-1|.
CSVHRLVDTQYF
TGCAGCGTCCATAGACTAGTAGATACGCAGTATTTT
>TRBD2|TRBJ2-1|TRBV9|.
CASSVRSGSSYNEQFF
TGTGCCAGCAGCGTCCGGAGCGGGAGTTCCTACAATGAGCAGTTCTTC
>TRBD1|TRBJ1-2|TRBV6-5|.
CASSLDRDGGYTF
TGTGCCAGCAGCCTCGACAGGGATGGTGGCTACACCTTC
>.|TRBJ2-2|TRBV4-2|.
CASSQDRGGNTGELFF
TGTGCCAGCAGCCAAGATAGGGGGGGGAACACCGGGGAGCTGTTTTTT
>.|TRBJ2-2|TRBV5-1|.
CASRPVTGELFF
TGCGCCAGCAGACCAGTCACCGGGGAGCTGTTTTTT
>TRBD1|TRBJ1-1|TRBV5-1|once
CASSSGQGAIKTEAFF
TGCGCCAGCAGCTCGGGACAGGGGGCGATAAAAACTGAAGCTTTCTTT
>.|TRBJ2-1|TRBV11-2|.
CASRPPGLGANEQFF
TGTGCCAGCAGGCCCCCGGGACTGGGAGCGAATGAGCAGTTCTTC
>TRBD2|TRBJ2-3|TRBV19|.
CASSTLGLAGALSTDTQYF
TGTGCCAGTAGTACCCTGGGACTAGCGGGAGCCCTCAGCACAGATACGCAGTATTTT
>.|TRBJ2-6|TRBV6-5|.
CASSEYSGANVLTF
TGTGCCAGCAGCGAGTATTCTGGGGCCAACGTCCTGACTTTC
>.|TRBJ1-4|TRBV30|.
CAWKAGTLLSTNEKLFF
TGTGCCTGGAAGGCGGGGACCCTCTTATCAACTAATGAAAAACTGTTTTTT
>.|TRBJ2-5|TRBV5-4|.
CASSFTGLGEETQYF
TGTGCCAGCAGCTTTACCGGACTGGGAGAAGAGACCCAGTACTTC
>.|TRBJ1-2|TRBV7-2|once
CASSLLLQKGYTF
TGTGCCAGCAGCTTATTGCTTCAGAAGGGCTACACCTTC
>.|TRBJ2-7|TRBV27|.
CASSSPRVPTYEQYF
TGTGCCAGCAGTTCTCCCCGGGTCCCTACCTACGAGCAGTACTTC
>TRBD2|TRBJ2-4|TRBV2|.
CASRAASGQNIQYF
TGTGCCAGCAGAGCGGCTAGCGGCCAAAACATTCAGTACTTC
>TRBD2|TRBJ2-3|TRBV9|.
CASSVVGSGRGTDTQYF
TGTGCCAGCAGCGTAGTGGGTAGCGGGAGAGGCACAGATACGCAGTATTTT
>TRBD2|TRBJ2-7|TRBV19|.
CASSIASGRGVDEQYF
TGTGCCAGTAGTATAGCTAGCGGGAGAGGTGTGGACGAGCAGTACTTC
>.|TRBJ2-3|TRBV10-3|.
CAISEGTGKGRAQYF
TGTGCCATCAGTGAGGGTACAGGGAAGGGGCGGGCGCAGTATTTT
>TRBD2|TRBJ2-5|TRBV7-2|.
CASGTSGSSQETQYF
TGTGCCAGCGGGACTAGCGGGAGCAGTCAAGAGACCCAGTACTTC
>.|TRBJ2-3|TRBV9|.
CASSPIDRLTDTQYF
TGTGCCAGCAGTCCAATAGACAGGCTCACAGATACGCAGTATTTT
>.|TRBJ1-4|TRBV19|once
CASRLNGDHNEKLFF
TGTGCCAGTAGACTAAACGGGGATCACAATGAAAAACTGTTTTTT
>.|TRBJ1-4|TRBV4-3|.
CASSQDPREDNEKLFF
TGCGCCAGCAGCCAAGATCCCAGGGAGGATAATGAAAAACTGTTTTTT
>.|TRBJ2-7|TRBV28|.
CALGRGAPYEQYF
TGTGCCCTCGGCCGGGGGGCCCCCTACGAGCAGTACTTC
>TRBD1|TRBJ2-5|TRBV30|.
CAWSAGGRETQYF
TGTGCCTGGAGTGCAGGGGGTCGAGAGACCCAGTACTTC
>.|TRBJ2-3|TRBV4-3|.
CASSQYGMDPDTQYF
TGCGCCAGCAGCCAATACGGGATGGACCCAGATACGCAGTATTTT
>TRBD1|TRBJ1-1|TRBV2|.
CASSERTGGSEAFF
TGTGCCAGCAGTGAGAGGACAGGGGGTAGTGAAGCTTTCTTT
>TRBD1|TRBJ2-3|TRBV10-2|.
CASSDLGQAHLSMKPDTQYF
TGCGCCAGCAGTGACCTAGGACAGGCCCACCTCTCCATGAAGCCAGATACGCAGTATTTT
>TRBD2|TRBJ2-4|TRBV7-2|.
CASSLTTSGVAKNIQYF
TGTGCCAGCAGCTTAACGACTAGCGGAGTAGCCAAAAACATTCAGTACTTC
>.|TRBJ1-1|TRBV7-6|.
CASSSDAYTEAFF
TGTGCCAGCAGCTCCGATGCGTACACTGAAGCTTTCTTT
>TRBD2|TRBJ2-1|TRBV10-2|once
CASRRDYGQYNEQFF
TGCGCCAGCAGGAGGGACTACGGGCAATACAATGAGCAGTTCTTC
>.|TRBJ2-1|TRBV21-1|.
CASSFSQRDRNEQFF
TGTGCCAGCAGCTTCTCACAGCGGGATAGGAATGAGCAGTTCTTC
>TRBD1|TRBJ1-3|TRBV10-3|.
CATKEREGASGNTIYF
TGTGCCACCAAAGAGCGGGAGGGGGCCTCTGGAAACACCATATATTTT
>.|TRBJ1-2|TRBV6-5|.
CASSSDGGFNYGYTF
TGTGCCAGCAGTTCCGACGGGGGGTTTAACTATGGCTACACCTTC
>TRBD2|TRBJ2-7|TRBV27|.
CASSETLLAGGSYEQYF
TGTGCCAGCAGCGAAACATTACTAGCGGGAGGGTCCTACGAGCAGTACTTC
>.|TRBJ1-5|TRBV19|once
CASSIIEGFNQPQHF
TGTGCCAGTAGTATTATAGAGGGCTTCAATCAGCCCCAGCATTTT
>.|TRBJ1-1|TRBV7-8|.
CASSLYEGEMNTEAFF
TGTGCCAGCAGCTTATATGAAGGGGAAATGAACACTGAAGCTTTCTTT
>.|TRBJ1-1|TRBV18|.
CASSPGVGANTEAFF
TGTGCCAGCTCACCAGGAGTTGGGGCGAACACTGAAGCTTTCTTT
>TRBD1|TRBJ1-4|TRBV28|.
CASSYDRGTNEKLFF
TGTGCCAGCAGTTACGACAGGGGAACTAATGAAAAACTGTTTTTT
>.|TRBJ2-1|TRBV6-5|.
CASRGASGTDNEQFF
TGTGCCAGCAGGGGGGCTAGCGGTACAGACAATGAGCAGTTCTTC
>TRBD2|TRBJ2-7|TRBV15|.
CATSRATGSGNEQYF
TGTGCCACCAGCAGAGCGACCGGGAGCGGGAACGAGCAGTACTTC
>.|TRBJ1-2|TRBV11-1|few
CASSLLGGYGYTF
TGTGCCAGCAGCTTATTGGGGGGCTATGGCTACACCTTC
>.|TRBJ1-6|TRBV4-2|.
CASSPLGLGAISYNSPLHF
TGTGCCAGCAGCCCTCTAGGTTTGGGGGCGATCTCCTATAATTCACCCCTCCACTTT
>.|TRBJ2-4|TRBV5-6|.
CASSLSRRVPEVNKNIQYF
TGTGCCAGCAGCTTGTCACGGCGCGTCCCGGAGGTTAACAAAAACATTCAGTACTTC
>.|TRBJ2-1|TRBV11-2|.
CASSLVSYEQFF
TGTGCCAGCAGCTTAGTAAGCTATGAGCAGTTCTTC
>.|TRBJ2-2|TRBV21-1|once
CASSQSTGAGELFF
TGTGCCAGCAGCCAATCGACAGGGGCCGGGGAGCTGTTTTTT
>.|TRBJ2-1|TRBV5-4|.
CASSLALQGAGNEQFF
TGTGCCAGCAGCTTGGCCCTCCAGGGTGCAGGGAATGAGCAGTTCTTC
>TRBD1|TRBJ2-1|TRBV10-3|.
CAISPTGQGYNEQFF
TGTGCCATCAGCCCGACGGGACAGGGGTACAATGAGCAGTTCTTC
>.|TRBJ2-6|TRBV7-3|.
CASSPSPSSGANVLTF
TGTGCCAGCAGCCCATCTCCTAGCTCTGGGGCCAACGTCCTGACTTTC
>TRBD1|TRBJ1-4|TRBV5-4|.
CASSPDRGLEKLFF
TGTGCCAGCAGCCCAGACAGGGGGCTGGAAAAACTGTTTTTT
>TRBD1|TRBJ2-3|TRBV9|.
CASSSSTGGKLDTQYF
TGTGCCAGCAGCTCTTCGACAGGGGGCAAGTTAGATACGCAGTATTTT
>TRBD2|TRBJ2-1|TRBV7-3|.
CASSPGTSGSSYNEQFF
TGTGCCAGCAGCCCAGGGACTAGCGGGAGTTCCTACAATGAGCAGTTCTTC
>TRBD2|TRBJ2-2|TRBV9|few
CASSVGLSTSASTGELFF
TGTGCCAGCAGCGTAGGGTTGTCGACTAGCGCCTCCACCGGGGAGCTGTTTTTT
>TRBD1|TRBJ1-1|TRBV11-2|.
CASSTQPGQNTNTEAFF
TGTGCCAGCAGCACACAACCGGGACAGAATACGAACACTGAAGCTTTCTTT